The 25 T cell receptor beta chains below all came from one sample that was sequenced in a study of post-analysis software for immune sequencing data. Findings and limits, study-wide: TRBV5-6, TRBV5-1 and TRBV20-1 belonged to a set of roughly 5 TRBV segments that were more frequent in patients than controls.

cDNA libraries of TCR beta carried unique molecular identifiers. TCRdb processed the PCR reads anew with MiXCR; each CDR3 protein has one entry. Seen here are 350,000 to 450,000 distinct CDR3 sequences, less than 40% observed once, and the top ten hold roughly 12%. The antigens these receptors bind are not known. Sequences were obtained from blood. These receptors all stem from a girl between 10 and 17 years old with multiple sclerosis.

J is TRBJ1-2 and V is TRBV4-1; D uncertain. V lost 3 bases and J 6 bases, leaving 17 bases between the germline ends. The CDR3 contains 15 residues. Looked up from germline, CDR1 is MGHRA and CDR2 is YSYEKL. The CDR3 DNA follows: TGCGCCAGCAGCCACCCCCTCGTAGGGAGGAATGGCTACACCTTC. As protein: CASSHPLVGRNGYTF.

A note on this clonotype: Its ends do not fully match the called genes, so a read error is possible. In nucleotides, the CDR3 is TGTGCCGGCAGCTCAACGACGTACAATGAGCAGTTCTTC. It specifies CAGSSTTYNEQFF. V gene TRBV7-3 combines with J gene TRBJ2-1; D call uncertain. Germline V gene lookup returns CDR1 SGHTA and CDR2 FQGTGA. CDR3 length: 13 amino acids.

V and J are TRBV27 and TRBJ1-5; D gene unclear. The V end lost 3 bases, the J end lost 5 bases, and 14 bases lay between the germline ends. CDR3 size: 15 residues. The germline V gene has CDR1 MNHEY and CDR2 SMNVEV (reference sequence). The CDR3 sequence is CASSFAGRADQPQHF. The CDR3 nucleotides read TGTGCCAGCAGTTTCGCCGGGAGGGCGGATCAGCCCCAGCATTTT.

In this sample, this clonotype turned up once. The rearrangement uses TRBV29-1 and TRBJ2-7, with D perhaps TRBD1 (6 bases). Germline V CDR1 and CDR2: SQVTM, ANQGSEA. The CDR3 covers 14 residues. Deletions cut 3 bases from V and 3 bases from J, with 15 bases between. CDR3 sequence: CSVDLQGYGYEQYF. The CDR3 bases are TGCAGCGTTGATCTCCAGGGGTATGGCTACGAGCAGTACTTC.

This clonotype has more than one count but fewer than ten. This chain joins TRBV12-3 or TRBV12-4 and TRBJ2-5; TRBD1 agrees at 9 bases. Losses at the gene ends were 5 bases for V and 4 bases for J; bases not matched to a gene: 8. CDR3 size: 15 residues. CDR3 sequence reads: CASSLITGGPETQYF. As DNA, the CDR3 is TGTGCCAGCAGTCTAATTACAGGGGGCCCAGAGACCCAGTACTTC.

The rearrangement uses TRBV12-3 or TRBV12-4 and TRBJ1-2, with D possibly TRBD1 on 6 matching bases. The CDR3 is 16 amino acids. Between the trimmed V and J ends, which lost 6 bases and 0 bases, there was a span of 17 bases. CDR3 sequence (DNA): TGTGCCAGCAGAAGCTATGGAACAGGGCCTAACTATGGCTACACCTTC. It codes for CASRSYGTGPNYGYTF.

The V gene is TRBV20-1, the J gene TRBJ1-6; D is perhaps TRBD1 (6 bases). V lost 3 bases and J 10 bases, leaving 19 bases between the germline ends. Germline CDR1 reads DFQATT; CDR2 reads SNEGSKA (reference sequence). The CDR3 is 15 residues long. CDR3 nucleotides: TGCAGTGCTAGTCGGGGGCGACTAGTATACTCACCCCTCCACTTT. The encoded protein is CSASRGRLVYSPLHF.

CDR3 loop: CASSLDRGSSPLHF. Here the CDR3 DNA reads TGCGCCAGCAGCTTGGACAGGGGTTCTTCACCCCTCCACTTT. The chain recombines TRBV5-1 with TRBJ1-6; 7 positions match TRBD1. The trim removed 0 bases at V and 9 bases at J, leaving 3 bases unmatched. The CDR3 runs to 14 residues. The germline V gene has CDR1 SGHRS and CDR2 YFSETQ.

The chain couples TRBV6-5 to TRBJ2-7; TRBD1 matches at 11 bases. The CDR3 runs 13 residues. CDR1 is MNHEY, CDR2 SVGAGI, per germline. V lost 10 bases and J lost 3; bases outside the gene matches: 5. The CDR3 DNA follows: TGTGCCACGTCCGGGACAGGGGGCTACGAGCAGTACTTC. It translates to CATSGTGGYEQYF.

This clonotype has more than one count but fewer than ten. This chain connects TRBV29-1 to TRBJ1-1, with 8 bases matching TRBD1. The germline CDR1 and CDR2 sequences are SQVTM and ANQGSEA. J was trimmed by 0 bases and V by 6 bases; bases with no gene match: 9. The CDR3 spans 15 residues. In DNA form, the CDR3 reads TGCAGCGTGGGCAGGGGGCAGACCATGAACACTGAAGCTTTCTTT. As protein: CSVGRGQTMNTEAFF.

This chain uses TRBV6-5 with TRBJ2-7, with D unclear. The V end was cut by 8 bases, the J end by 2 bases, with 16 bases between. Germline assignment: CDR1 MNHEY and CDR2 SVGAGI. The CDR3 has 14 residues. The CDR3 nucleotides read TGTGCCAGCGGGTCACTCAATATGGCCTACGAGCAGTACTTC. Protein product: CASGSLNMAYEQYF.

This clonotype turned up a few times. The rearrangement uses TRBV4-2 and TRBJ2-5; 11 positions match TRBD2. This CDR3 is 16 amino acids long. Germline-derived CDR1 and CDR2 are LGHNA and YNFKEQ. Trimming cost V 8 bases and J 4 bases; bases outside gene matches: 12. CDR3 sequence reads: CASGFNLAGGRETQYF. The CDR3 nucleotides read TGTGCCAGCGGTTTCAATTTAGCGGGGGGGCGAGAGACCCAGTACTTC.

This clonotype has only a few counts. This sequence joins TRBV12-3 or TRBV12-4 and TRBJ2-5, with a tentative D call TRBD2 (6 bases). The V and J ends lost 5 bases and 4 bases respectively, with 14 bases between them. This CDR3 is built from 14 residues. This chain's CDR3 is CASSTRDSSETQYF. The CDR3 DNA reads TGTGCCAGCAGTACCAGGGACTCGTCAGAGACCCAGTACTTC.

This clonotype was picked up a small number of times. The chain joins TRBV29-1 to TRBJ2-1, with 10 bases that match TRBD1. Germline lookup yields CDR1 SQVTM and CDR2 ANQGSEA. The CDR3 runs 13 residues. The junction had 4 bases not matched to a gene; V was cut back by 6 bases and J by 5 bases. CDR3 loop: CSVLDRGDNEQFF. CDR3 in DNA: TGCAGCGTCTTGGACAGGGGGGACAATGAGCAGTTCTTC.

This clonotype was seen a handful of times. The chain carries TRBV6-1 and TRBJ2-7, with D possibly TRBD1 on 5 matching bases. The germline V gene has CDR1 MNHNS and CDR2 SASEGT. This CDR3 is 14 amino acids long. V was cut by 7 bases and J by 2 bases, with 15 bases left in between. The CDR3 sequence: CASMVARATYEQYF. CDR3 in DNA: TGTGCCAGCATGGTGGCCAGGGCTACCTACGAGCAGTACTTC.

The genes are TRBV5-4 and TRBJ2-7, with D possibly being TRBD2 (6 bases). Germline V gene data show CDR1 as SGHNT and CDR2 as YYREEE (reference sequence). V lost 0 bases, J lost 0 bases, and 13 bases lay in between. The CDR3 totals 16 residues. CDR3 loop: CASSLGAGDSSYEQYF. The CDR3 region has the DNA TGTGCCAGCAGCTTGGGGGCTGGGGACTCCTCCTACGAGCAGTACTTC.

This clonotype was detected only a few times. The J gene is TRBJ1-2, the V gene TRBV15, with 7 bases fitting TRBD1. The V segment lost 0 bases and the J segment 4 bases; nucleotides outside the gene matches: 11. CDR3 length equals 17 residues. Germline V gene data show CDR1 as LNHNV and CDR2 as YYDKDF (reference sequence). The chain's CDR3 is CATSRDNGGTVLYGYTF. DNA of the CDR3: TGTGCCACCAGCAGAGATAACGGGGGGACAGTACTCTATGGCTACACCTTC.

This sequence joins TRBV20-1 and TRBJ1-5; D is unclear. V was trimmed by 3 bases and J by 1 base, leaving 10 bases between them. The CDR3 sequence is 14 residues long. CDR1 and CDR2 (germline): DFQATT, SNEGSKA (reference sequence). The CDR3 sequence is CSARWGSSNQPQHF. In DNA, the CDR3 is TGCAGTGCTAGGTGGGGTAGCAGCAATCAGCCCCAGCATTTT.

For the CDR3, the DNA is TGTGCCAGCAGCCTCCGGCGGGGTAGGAATGAGCAGTTCTTC. Its translation: CASSLRRGRNEQFF. The V gene is TRBV7-2, the J gene TRBJ2-1; D is possibly TRBD2 (6 bases). V was trimmed by 5 bases and J by 7 bases, leaving 15 bases between them. The CDR3 is 14 amino acids. CDR1 and CDR2 (germline): SGHTA, FQGNSA.

CDR3 protein: CASSQGYGGGEQYF. The CDR3 nucleotides read TGTGCCAGCAGCCAAGGATATGGCGGGGGCGAGCAGTACTTC. The V and J genes are TRBV3-1 and TRBJ2-7; TRBD2 agrees at 7 bases. Unmatched junction bases numbered 6, after V lost 1 base and J lost 6 bases. CDR1 is LGHDT, CDR2 YNNKEL, per germline (reference sequence). The CDR3 covers 14 residues.

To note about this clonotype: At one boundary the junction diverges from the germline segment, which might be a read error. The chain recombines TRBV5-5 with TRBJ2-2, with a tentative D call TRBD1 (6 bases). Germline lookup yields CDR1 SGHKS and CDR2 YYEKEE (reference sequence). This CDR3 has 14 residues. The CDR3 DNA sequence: TGTGCCAGCAGCTTTTGGGGGCTGACCGGGGAGCGGTTTTTT. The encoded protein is CASSFWGLTGERFF.

The CDR3 nucleotides read TGTGCCAGCAGCGTAGATGACATCTCTGGAAACACCATATATTTT. This sequence encodes CASSVDDISGNTIYF. The V and J genes are TRBV9 and TRBJ1-3; D call uncertain. This CDR3 region has 15 residues. Germline V gives CDR1 SGDLS, CDR2 YYNGEE. Trimming took off 0 bases at V and 0 bases at J, with 7 bases between the two ends.

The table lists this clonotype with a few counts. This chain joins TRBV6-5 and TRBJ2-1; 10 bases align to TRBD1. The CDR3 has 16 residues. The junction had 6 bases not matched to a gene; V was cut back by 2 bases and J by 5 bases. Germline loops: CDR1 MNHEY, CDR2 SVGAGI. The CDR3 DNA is TGTGCCAGCAGTTACCCCGGGACAGGGGTGGACAATGAGCAGTTCTTC. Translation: CASSYPGTGVDNEQFF.

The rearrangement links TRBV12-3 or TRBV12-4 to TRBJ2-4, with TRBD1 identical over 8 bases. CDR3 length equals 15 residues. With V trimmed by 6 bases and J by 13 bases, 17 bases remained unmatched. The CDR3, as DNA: TGTGCCAGCAGCAAGGTCACGACAGGGGAGGAGAAGCAGTACTTC. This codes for CASSKVTTGEEKQYF.

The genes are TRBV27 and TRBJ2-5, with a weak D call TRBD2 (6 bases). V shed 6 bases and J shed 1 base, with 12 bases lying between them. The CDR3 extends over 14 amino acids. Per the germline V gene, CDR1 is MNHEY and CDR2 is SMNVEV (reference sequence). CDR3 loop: CASSPLGGQETQYF. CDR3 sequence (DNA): TGTGCCAGCAGCCCCCTCGGGGGCCAAGAGACCCAGTACTTC.